The entry below describes one T cell receptor (beta chain). Its antigen specificity is not known. No much larger clonotype is one base removed from it; base qualities were not supplied. CDR1 is given as SGHRS and CDR2 as YFSETQ, both from the germline V gene. The junction shows trimming of 4 bases on V and 2 bases on J, plus 10 bases between the germline ends. Counted from cysteine to phenylalanine, this CDR3 has 13 amino acids. Here the CDR3 DNA is all that survives: 39 bases in frame from base 1. The immunoSEQ Assay, a bias-controlled multiplex PCR, was used to amplify TCRbeta CDR3 regions from genomic DNA. The published analysis was carried out like this. The number of nucleated cells in each sample was estimated from the amplification of reference gene primers within the assay. Sequence reads were collapsed and filtered to measure the absolute abundance of every unique TCRbeta CDR3 rearrangement. For each sample, productive Simpson clonality was calculated as the square root of Simpson's diversity index across productive rearrangements. Entries here come from immuneACCESS through TCRdb and include only in-frame sequences with V and J called. Some clones fail to appear in such tables; in the studies checked, an unresolved V gene covers under half of the shortfall, and the cause of the remainder is unknown. That table is the source of V, J and clone size, and D and trimming were worked out from the DNA. For this sample the table gives almost 40,000 clones, of which 75% to 90% were detected only once. The ten largest make up around 4% of the sample.

The data belong to a study of blood T cell repertoires in COVID-19 (dated by TCRdb to 2018 to 2021). Study-level background: Samples from collaborators originated in the United States, Italy and Spain and spanned both the acute and convalescent phases of COVID-19. The prospective study material was composed of cDNA or gDNA derived from T cells, B-cell-depleted T cells, or PBMCs. The dataset comprised deeply sampled blood TCRbeta repertoires from subjects exposed to, actively infected with, or recovered from COVID-19. A freely available public database, intended as a resource for researchers studying the immune response to SARS-CoV-2, is where the repertoires were released. Samples came from the ongoing ImmuneRACE study (first 160 participants) plus 1,254 subjects from 6 global collaborators. A de-identified subject ID, COVID-19 status, age in years and sex were almost always included in the sample metadata. Where HLA class I and class II types were available, the types were taken from metadata supplied by the sample provider, not from assay-based typing. Findings and caveats that apply to the study as a whole: Clinical and demographic metadata were provided uncurated, with the amount varying by source and participant.

The collaborating institutions used their own protocols to collect whole blood in K2EDTA tubes. Collaborator samples were shipped for TCRbeta analysis as frozen whole blood, isolated PBMCs, or DNA extracted from either sample type. Input material: peripheral blood. The TCR originated in a man aged 60-69 years with acute or convalescent COVID-19. The chain couples TRBV5-1 to TRBJ2-7, with a tentative D gene TRBD1 over 6 matching bases. The CDR3 in this case is CASSKDSTYEQYF. The nucleotide sequence reads TGCGCCAGCAGCAAGGACAGCACCTACGAGCAGTACTTC.